The sequence of this T cell receptor (beta chain) was determined in a study of blood T cells in healthy people across ages. Study findings and constraints: Because sorting was not performed, PBMCs prevented conclusive naive versus antigen-experienced comparison.

Next came a second PCR, run for about 6 to 12 cycles, which used a sample-barcoded 5' primer along with a J-beta primer mix. The authors tagged each cDNA molecule using a template-switch adaptor with 12 random nucleotides. Sequencing yielded, for each sample, at least 3 million paired-end reads carrying CDR3. TCRdb reprocessed the 5' RACE reads with MiXCR, giving one entry per CDR3 protein. The sample holds roughly 1.5 million distinct CDR3 sequences, about 45% seen once. The germline gives CDR1 GTSNPN, CDR2 SVGIG (reference sequence). With 7 bases removed from V and 4 bases from J, the gap between germline ends came to 7 bases. This CDR3 comprises 10 residues. As regards this clonotype: Its target is unknown.

The source material was blood. This chain uses TRBV30 with TRBJ1-1; no clear D. This TCR was recovered from a woman in her late teens or twenties in good health. The CDR3 coding sequence is TGTGCCTTATCATCCACTGAAGCTTTCTTT. Translation gives CALSSTEAFF.